The clone carrying this T cell receptor beta chain has at least ten counts. This sample is drawn from a study of breast tumors, draining lymph nodes, adjacent tissues. TCRdb itself ran the multiplex PCR reads through MiXCR, one entry per CDR3 protein. The sample lists 160,000 or so distinct CDR3 sequences, around 35% seen once, with about 3.7% in the top ten. The CDR3 is 14 amino acids. Per the germline V gene, CDR1 is SEHNR and CDR2 is FQNEAQ (reference sequence). After removal of 4 bases from V and 3 bases from J, the junction contained 5 bases not matched to a gene. Axillary draining lymph nodes of breast cancer patients supplied the node samples.

The sequence was collected from a female donor with breast cancer. Some clones in this sample may be carry-over from other donors' samples. The sample was axillary lymph node tissue. V gene TRBV7-9 combines with J gene TRBJ2-7; 8 bases are a match to TRBD1. The CDR3: CASSSPGGSYEQYF. The CDR3 DNA sequence: TGTGCCAGCAGCTCCCCAGGGGGCAGCTACGAGCAGTACTTC.